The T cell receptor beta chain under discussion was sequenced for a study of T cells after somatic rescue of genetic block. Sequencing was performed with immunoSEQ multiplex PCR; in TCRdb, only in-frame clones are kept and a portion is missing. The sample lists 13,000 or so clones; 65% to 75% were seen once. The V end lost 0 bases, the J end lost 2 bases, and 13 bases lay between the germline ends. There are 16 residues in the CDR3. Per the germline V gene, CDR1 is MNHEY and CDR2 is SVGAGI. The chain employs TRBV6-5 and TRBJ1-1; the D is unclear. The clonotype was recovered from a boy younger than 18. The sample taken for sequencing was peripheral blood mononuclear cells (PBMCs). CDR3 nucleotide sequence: TGTGCCAGCAGTTACTCGAGCGCCGGCCAAAACACTGAAGCTTTCTTT. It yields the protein CASSYSSAGQNTEAFF.